This entry features one T cell receptor (beta chain) sequence. Its matching antigen is unknown. The sample is drawn from a study of cytomegalovirus exposure and HLA in healthy donors. Overall study results and limits: A few chains tied to CMV proved CMV antigen-specific in vitro. Being productive about 87% or about 30% of the time was typical of most TCR beta V segments in an earlier analysis. Reportedly, cytomegalovirus status was diagnosed with high sensitivity and specificity.

With 60 Vbeta and 13 Jbeta primers, the PCR was carried out. Measured with immunoSEQ multiplex PCR; TCRdb has only the in-frame clones, and not every one. The sample carries approximately 88,000 clones, 70% to 85% recorded once. V was pared by 1 base and J by 6 bases, with 0 bases of the junction left unmatched. CDR1 MNHNS and CDR2 SASEGT come from the germline V gene. This CDR3 is built from 15 residues. Material for sequencing was PBMCs. The source is a man between 25 and 39 years old in good health and CMV-seropositive. V is TRBV6-1 and J is TRBJ2-1; 13 nucleotides match TRBD2. In DNA form, the CDR3 reads TGTGCCAGCAGTGAAGGGACTAGCGGGGGCAATGAGCAGTTCTTC. As protein: CASSEGTSGGNEQFF.